Each of the 32 T cell receptor beta chains below was sequenced from the same sample in a study of beta chain features in type 1 diabetes. Findings of the study overall: Within each of all four CD4+ subsets, Type 1 diabetes patients had TCRB CDR3s that were moderately but significantly shorter.

Their cognate antigens are unknown. Sequencing targeted expressed TCRB transcripts, as all isolated RNA had been reverse transcribed. TCRdb keeps only in-frame clones here, not all; method: immunoSEQ multiplex PCR. This table holds over 200,000 clones, approximately 10% found once. Sequenced sample: naive CD4+ T cells from blood. The receptor set was obtained from a man aged 30 to 45 with type 1 diabetes.

This chain connects TRBV29-1 to TRBJ1-5; no clear D gene. The CDR3 spans 12 residues. The V gene's germline CDR1 is SQVTM and CDR2 ANQGSEA. Trimming removed 7 bases from V and 3 bases from J, with 10 bases in between. This CDR3 reads CSAQANNQPQHF. Written as DNA, the CDR3 is TGCAGCGCCCAGGCGAACAATCAGCCCCAGCATTTT.

This clone was seen a handful of times. The chain couples TRBV10-3 to TRBJ2-5; perhaps TRBD1 as D (5 bases). Germline V gives CDR1 ENHRY, CDR2 SYGVKD. Trimming took off 6 bases at V and 2 bases at J, with 13 bases between the two ends. The CDR3 runs 14 residues. The CDR3 DNA reads as TGTGCCATCAGGGCTGCGAACAGGCAAGAGACCCAGTACTTC. Translating gives CAIRAANRQETQYF.

This clone was found a few times. The chain employs TRBV5-1 and TRBJ2-7; no clear D. The CDR3 sequence is 14 residues long. From germline, CDR1 is SGHRS and CDR2 YFSETQ. V was pared by 0 bases and J by 2 bases, with 9 bases between. CDR3 nucleotide sequence: TGCGCCAGCAGCTTGGGACTTTTGGCCTACGAGCAGTACTTC. This sequence encodes CASSLGLLAYEQYF.

On this clone: A read error may account for a junction end that differs from germline. The CDR3 DNA is TGTGCTAGCAGCTTAGTCAGGCAAGAGACCCAGTACTTC. Translation gives CASSLVRQETQYF. The V and J genes are TRBV7-7 and TRBJ2-5; D remains ambiguous. Germline assignment: CDR1 SSHAT and CDR2 FNYEAQ (reference sequence). The CDR3 has 13 amino acids.

V gene TRBV6-1 combines with J gene TRBJ2-5, with 8 bases aligning to TRBD2. Germline values: CDR1 MNHNS, CDR2 SASEGT. The CDR3 is 16 amino acids. J gave up 6 bases and V 1 base, and 10 bases lay outside the gene matches. The CDR3, as DNA: TGTGCCAGCAGTGAAGAGGTTGCGGGGGGAAGGAAGACCCAGTACTTC. It translates to CASSEEVAGGRKTQYF.

The V call is TRBV7-9, the J call TRBJ2-7; the match to TRBD1 covers 8 bases. The junction had 8 bases not matched to a gene; V was cut back by 4 bases and J by 3 bases. The CDR3 is 15 amino acids. Germline loops: CDR1 SEHNR, CDR2 FQNEAQ (reference sequence). CDR3 protein: CASSYPQGQGYEQYF. The CDR3 nucleotides read TGTGCCAGCAGCTATCCCCAAGGACAGGGCTACGAGCAGTACTTC.

This clone was recorded a few times. This chain uses TRBV5-4 with TRBJ1-2; tentative D call: TRBD1 (6 bases). V was shortened by 3 bases and J by 8 bases, with 14 bases between the two germline ends. This CDR3 contains 13 residues. Per the germline V gene, CDR1 is SGHNT and CDR2 is YYREEE (reference sequence). CDR3: CASSSTGSRGYTF. CDR3 nucleotide sequence: TGTGCCAGCAGCTCTACAGGGAGCAGGGGCTACACCTTC.

The J gene is TRBJ1-6, the V gene TRBV11-2; 7 bases line up with TRBD1. CDR1 and CDR2 from the germline V gene are SGHAT and FQNNGV. Trimming at V came to 5 bases and at J to 6 bases, leaving 4 bases not matched to a gene. The CDR3 extends over 14 amino acids. The CDR3 protein is CASSKQGRNSPLHF. Written as DNA, the CDR3 is TGTGCCAGCAGCAAACAGGGGCGTAATTCACCCCTCCACTTT.

This chain connects TRBV5-8 to TRBJ2-2; D is undetermined. Trimming cost V 5 bases and J 0 bases, with 20 bases left between them. CDR1 is SGHTS and CDR2 is YDEGEE in the germline V gene. The CDR3 is made up of 18 amino acids. CDR3 sequence (DNA): TGTGCCAGCAGGCCAGCAGGCTTTGGTACCCCGAACACCGGGGAGCTGTTTTTT. Translated, it gives CASRPAGFGTPNTGELFF.

This clone has a handful of counts. The chain has TRBV4-3 and TRBJ2-3, with TRBD2 matching over 12 bases. The CDR3 runs to 16 residues. CDR1 and CDR2 (germline): LGHNA, YSLEER. The trim removed 1 base at V and 5 bases at J, leaving 4 bases unmatched. CDR3 protein: CASSQGLAGAGDTQYF. The DNA for the CDR3 is TGCGCCAGCAGCCAAGGACTAGCGGGGGCAGGAGATACGCAGTATTTT.

This clone occurred a few times. The chain employs TRBV9 and TRBJ2-5; D is unresolved. Between the trimmed V and J ends, which lost 4 bases and 1 base, there was a span of 8 bases. CDR1 and CDR2 from the germline V gene are SGDLS and YYNGEE. CDR3 length: 13 residues. The CDR3 sequence is CASSFRGQETQYF. CDR3 nucleotide sequence: TGTGCCAGCAGCTTCCGAGGCCAAGAGACCCAGTACTTC.

This clone was observed a few times. V gene TRBV7-8 combines with J gene TRBJ1-2; 8 bases align to TRBD1. Germline assignment: CDR1 SGHVS and CDR2 FQNEAQ. The V segment lost 1 base and the J segment 4 bases; nucleotides outside the gene matches: 8. The CDR3 consists of 16 residues. The CDR3: CASSLVGQGASYGYTF. CDR3 nucleotide sequence: TGTGCCAGCAGCTTAGTGGGCCAGGGGGCGAGCTATGGCTACACCTTC.

The rearrangement joins TRBV10-3 to TRBJ2-5; a weak D match, TRBD2 (5 bases). Per germline, CDR1 ENHRY and CDR2 SYGVKD. This CDR3 is built from 11 residues. Trimming pared 11 bases from V and 2 bases from J, leaving 9 bases between. The CDR3: CAVGIQETQYF. The CDR3 DNA reads as TGTGCCGTCGGGATTCAAGAGACCCAGTACTTC.

V and J are TRBV5-4 and TRBJ1-2; D gene unclear. The germline V gene has CDR1 SGHNT and CDR2 YYREEE (reference sequence). Trimming took off 0 bases at V and 0 bases at J, with 6 bases between the two ends. This CDR3 comprises 14 residues. DNA for the CDR3: TGTGCCAGCAGCTTGGGGGGAGCTAACTATGGCTACACCTTC. It yields the protein CASSLGGANYGYTF.

The gene calls are TRBV12-5 and TRBJ1-2, with D possibly matching TRBD1 (5 bases). The CDR3 runs 13 residues. V gave up 6 bases and J gave up 4 bases, with 12 bases separating them. The germline V gene has CDR1 LGHNT and CDR2 FRNRAP. The DNA for the CDR3 is TGTGCTAGTGGCTTAGACAGCGTCTATGGCTACACCTTC. Its translation: CASGLDSVYGYTF.

The genes are TRBV14 and TRBJ2-3; D possibly corresponds to TRBD1 (6 bases). Germline V gene sequence: CDR1 SGHDN, CDR2 FVKESK. The CDR3 extends over 15 amino acids. The germline V and J ends were trimmed by 6 bases and 0 bases, with 13 bases remaining between them. Here the CDR3 DNA reads TGTGCCAGCAGTCGAGGGGGATCGAGCACAGATACGCAGTATTTT. It encodes CASSRGGSSTDTQYF.

This clone was observed a few times. The J gene is TRBJ2-7, the V gene TRBV30; 7 nucleotides line up with TRBD1. V trimming: 2 bases; J trimming: 5 bases; junction bases outside the gene matches: 6. The CDR3 totals 13 residues. CDR1 and CDR2 from the germline V gene are GTSNPN and SVGIG (reference sequence). As DNA, the CDR3 is TGTGCCTGGAGTAAACAGACAGGGAACGAGCAGTACTTC. Its translation is CAWSKQTGNEQYF.

There are a few counts of this clone. This rearrangement joins TRBV7-2 to TRBJ1-6, with TRBD1 matching over 9 bases. V gave up 2 bases and J gave up 6 bases; unmatched junction bases: 2. Germline V gene lookup returns CDR1 SGHTA and CDR2 FQGNSA. This CDR3 is 15 amino acids long. The CDR3, as DNA: TGTGCCAGCAGCTTATGGGGACAGGGTAATTCACCCCTCCACTTT. Its protein product is CASSLWGQGNSPLHF.

The chain is built from TRBV19 and TRBJ2-6; TRBD1 aligns across 8 bases. The germline V gene encodes CDR1 LNHDA and CDR2 SQIVND (reference sequence). The J segment lost 0 bases and the V segment lost 2 bases, leaving 9 bases of the junction unmatched. The CDR3 is made up of 19 amino acids. CDR3 loop: CASSIRGTGDSSGANVLTF. CDR3 bases: TGTGCCAGTAGTATAAGGGGGACAGGAGACTCCTCTGGGGCCAACGTCCTGACTTTC.

The J gene is TRBJ2-7, the V gene TRBV7-9; a weak D match, TRBD1 (5 bases). CDR1 SEHNR and CDR2 FQNEAQ come from the germline V gene (reference sequence). The CDR3 is 15 residues long. Trimming left V 3 bases short and J 0 bases short, with 12 bases between. In DNA form, the CDR3 reads TGTGCCAGCAGCTTCCGGACACCCAGCTCCTACGAGCAGTACTTC. Its protein is CASSFRTPSSYEQYF. Based on the CDR3 plus reference TRBV7-9 and TRBJ2-7, the full variable domain is DTGVSQNPRHKITKRGQNVTFRCDPISEHNRLYWYRQTLGQGPEFLTYFQNEAQLEKSRLLSDRFSAERPKGSFSTLEIQRTEQGDSAMYLCASSFRTPSSYEQYFGPGTRLTVT.

DNA for the CDR3: TGTGCCAGCATCTCTCCGGGACAGGGAGGCTACGAGCAGTACTTC. Its translation: CASISPGQGGYEQYF. V and J are TRBV7-9 and TRBJ2-7, with 9 positions matching TRBD1. Per germline, CDR1 SEHNR and CDR2 FQNEAQ (reference sequence). The J segment lost 3 bases and the V segment lost 7 bases, leaving 10 bases of the junction unmatched. The CDR3 has 15 residues.

This clone was picked up a small number of times. The chain employs TRBV19 and TRBJ1-1; 10 bases line up with TRBD1. The CDR3 contains 15 residues. The germline V gene has CDR1 LNHDA and CDR2 SQIVND (reference sequence). V was clipped by 9 bases and J by 0 bases; unmatched bases: 7. The CDR3 DNA sequence: TGTGCCAGCCGACAGGGGGCGACTATGAACACTGAAGCTTTCTTT. Translating it yields CASRQGATMNTEAFF.

This clone showed up just a few times. The V call is TRBV5-4, the J call TRBJ2-3; TRBD1 matches at 8 bases. With V trimmed by 4 bases and J by 5 bases, 6 bases remained unmatched. CDR3 length: 14 amino acids. Germline assignment: CDR1 SGHNT and CDR2 YYREEE (reference sequence). In DNA, the CDR3 is TGTGCCAGCAGCGTAGACAGGGGTCGAGATACGCAGTATTTT. As protein: CASSVDRGRDTQYF.

The chain joins TRBV30 to TRBJ2-5; the match to TRBD1 covers 7 bases. Trimming cost V 0 bases and J 4 bases; bases outside gene matches: 2. The CDR3 sequence is 13 residues long. In germline, CDR1 is GTSNPN, CDR2 SVGIG (reference sequence). DNA of the CDR3: TGTGCCTGGAGTGTAGGGGGCGCAGAGACCCAGTACTTC. It translates to CAWSVGGAETQYF.

This clone occurred a few times. The V call is TRBV6-5, the J call TRBJ2-2; TRBD1 matches at 7 bases. CDR3 length: 15 amino acids. Trimming at V came to 6 bases and at J to 2 bases, leaving 6 bases not matched to a gene. CDR1 and CDR2 from the germline V gene are MNHEY and SVGAGI. The DNA of the CDR3 is TGTGCCAGCAGGAGGGGACAGCTAAACACCGGGGAGCTGTTTTTT. Protein product: CASRRGQLNTGELFF.

J is TRBJ1-1 and V is TRBV28; no reliable D call. Germline CDR1 and CDR2: MDHEN and SYDVKM. This CDR3 has 13 residues. V was cut by 4 bases and J by 4 bases, with 10 bases left in between. CDR3 in amino acids: CASSWRETTEAFF. The CDR3 coding sequence is TGTGCCAGCAGTTGGAGGGAGACCACTGAAGCTTTCTTT.

This clone was counted between two and nine times. The chain uses TRBV15 and TRBJ2-6; a possible D gene is TRBD1 (5 bases). The V end was cut by 2 bases, the J end by 4 bases, with 15 bases between. The CDR3 covers 17 residues. Looked up from germline, CDR1 is LNHNV and CDR2 is YYDKDF (reference sequence). This CDR3 is CATSRSRGQAGANVLTF. CDR3 in DNA: TGTGCCACCAGCAGATCCCGAGGACAAGCCGGGGCCAACGTCCTGACTTTC.

This clone has just a few counts. The chain has TRBV7-3 and TRBJ2-1; unclear D gene. The CDR3 totals 13 residues. Deletions cut 4 bases from V and 5 bases from J, with 9 bases between. The V gene's germline CDR1 is SGHTA and CDR2 FQGTGA. CDR3 nucleotides: TGTGCCAGCAGCTATTCGCCGGACAATGAGCAGTTCTTC. Amino acid sequence: CASSYSPDNEQFF. Drawing the rest from reference TRBV7-3 and TRBJ2-1, the complete variable domain is GAGVSQTPSNKVTEKGKYVELRCDPISGHTALYWYRQSLGQGPEFLIYFQGTGAADDSGLPNDRFFAVRPEGSVSTLKIQRTERGDSAVYLCASSYSPDNEQFFGPGTRLTVL.

This clone has more than one count but fewer than ten. The chain employs TRBV15 and TRBJ2-3; 9 bases fit TRBD2. The ends lost 0 bases at V and 0 bases at J; junction bases unmatched: 16. CDR3 length: 21 residues. Germline loops: CDR1 LNHNV, CDR2 YYDKDF (reference sequence). The CDR3 coding sequence is TGTGCCACCAGCAGAGATAGCGCCGAGCGGGGGGCCCCGGTGAGCACAGATACGCAGTATTTT. Amino acid sequence: CATSRDSAERGAPVSTDTQYF.

The rearrangement joins TRBV27 to TRBJ1-2; the match to TRBD1 covers 10 bases. Trimming removed 5 bases from V and 4 bases from J; junction bases left unmatched: 10. CDR1 is MNHEY and CDR2 is SMNVEV in the germline V gene (reference sequence). CDR3 length equals 16 residues. The CDR3 DNA reads TGTGCCAGCAGTCAATTCGGGACAGGGGCCACCTATGGCTACACCTTC. This encodes CASSQFGTGATYGYTF.

The genes are TRBV11-2 and TRBJ2-1; 7 bases agree with TRBD1. V was pared by 6 bases and J by 4 bases, with 6 bases of the junction left unmatched. The CDR3 spans 14 residues. From germline, CDR1 is SGHAT and CDR2 FQNNGV. The CDR3 sequence is CASRAGTAYNEQFF. CDR3 coding DNA: TGTGCCAGCAGGGCCGGGACAGCTTACAATGAGCAGTTCTTC. Supplemented by reference TRBV11-2 and TRBJ2-1, the full variable domain reads EAGVAQSPRYKIIEKRQSVAFWCNPISGHATLYWYQQILGQGPKLLIQFQNNGVVDDSQLPKDRFSAERLKGVDSTLKIQPAKLEDSAVYLCASRAGTAYNEQFFGPGTRLTVL.

The V gene is TRBV27, the J gene TRBJ2-3; D is unclear. Trimming removed 3 bases from V and 2 bases from J, with 3 bases in between. CDR3 length equals 12 residues. Looked up from germline, CDR1 is MNHEY and CDR2 is SMNVEV (reference sequence). The CDR3 here is CASSFNTDTQYF. The DNA for the CDR3 is TGTGCCAGCAGTTTTAACACAGATACGCAGTATTTT.